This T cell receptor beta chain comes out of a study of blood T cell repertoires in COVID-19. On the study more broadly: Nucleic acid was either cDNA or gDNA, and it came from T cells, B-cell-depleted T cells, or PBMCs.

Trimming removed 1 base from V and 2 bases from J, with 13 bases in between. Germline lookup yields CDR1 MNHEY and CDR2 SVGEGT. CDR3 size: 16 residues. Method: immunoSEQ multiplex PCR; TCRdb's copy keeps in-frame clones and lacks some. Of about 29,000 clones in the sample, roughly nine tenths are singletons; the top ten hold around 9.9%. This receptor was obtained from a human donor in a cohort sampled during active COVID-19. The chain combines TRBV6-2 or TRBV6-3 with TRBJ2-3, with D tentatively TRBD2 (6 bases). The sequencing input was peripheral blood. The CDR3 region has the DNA TGTGCCAGCAGTTACTATCCGGGACTTCTCACAGATACGCAGTATTTT. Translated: CASSYYPGLLTDTQYF.